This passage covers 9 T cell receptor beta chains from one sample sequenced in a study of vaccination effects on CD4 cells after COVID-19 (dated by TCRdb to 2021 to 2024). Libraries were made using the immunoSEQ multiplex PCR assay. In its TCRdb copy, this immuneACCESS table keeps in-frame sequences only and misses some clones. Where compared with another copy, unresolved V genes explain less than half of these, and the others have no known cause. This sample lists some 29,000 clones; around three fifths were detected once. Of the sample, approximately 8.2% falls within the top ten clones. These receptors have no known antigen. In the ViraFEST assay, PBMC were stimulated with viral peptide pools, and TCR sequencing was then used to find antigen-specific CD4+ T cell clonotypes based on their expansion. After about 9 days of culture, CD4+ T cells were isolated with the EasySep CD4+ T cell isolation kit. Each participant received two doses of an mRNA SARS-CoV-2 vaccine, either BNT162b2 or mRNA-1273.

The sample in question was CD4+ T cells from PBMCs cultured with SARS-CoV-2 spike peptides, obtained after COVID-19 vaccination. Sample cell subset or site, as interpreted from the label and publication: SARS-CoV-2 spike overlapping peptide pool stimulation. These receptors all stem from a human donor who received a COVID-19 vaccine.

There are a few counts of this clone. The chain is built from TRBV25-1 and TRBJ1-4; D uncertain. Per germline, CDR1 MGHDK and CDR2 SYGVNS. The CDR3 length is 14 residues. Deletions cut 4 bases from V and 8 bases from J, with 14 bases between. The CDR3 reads CASSGSSYREKLFF. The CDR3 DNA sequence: TGTGCCAGCAGTGGCAGCAGCTATCGAGAAAAACTGTTTTTT.

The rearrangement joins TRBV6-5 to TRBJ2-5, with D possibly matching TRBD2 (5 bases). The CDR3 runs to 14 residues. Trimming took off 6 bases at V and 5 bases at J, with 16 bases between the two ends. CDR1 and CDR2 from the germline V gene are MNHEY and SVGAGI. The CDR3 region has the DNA TGTGCCAGCAGCCACGGGGAAAATACGGAGACCCAGTACTTC. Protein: CASSHGENTETQYF.

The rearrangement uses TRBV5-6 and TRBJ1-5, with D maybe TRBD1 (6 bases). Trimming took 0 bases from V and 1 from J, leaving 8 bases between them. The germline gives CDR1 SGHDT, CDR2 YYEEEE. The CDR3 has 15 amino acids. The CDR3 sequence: CASSLGGGSNQPQHF. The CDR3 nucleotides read TGTGCCAGCAGCTTGGGAGGGGGAAGCAATCAGCCCCAGCATTTT.

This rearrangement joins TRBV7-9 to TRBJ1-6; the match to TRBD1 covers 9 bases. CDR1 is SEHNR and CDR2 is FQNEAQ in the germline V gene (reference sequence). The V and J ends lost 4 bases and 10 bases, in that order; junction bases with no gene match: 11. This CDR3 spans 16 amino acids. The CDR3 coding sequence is TGTGCCAGCAGCTCGGCCTCCGGGACAGGGACCTCACCCCTCCACTTT. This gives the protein CASSSASGTGTSPLHF.

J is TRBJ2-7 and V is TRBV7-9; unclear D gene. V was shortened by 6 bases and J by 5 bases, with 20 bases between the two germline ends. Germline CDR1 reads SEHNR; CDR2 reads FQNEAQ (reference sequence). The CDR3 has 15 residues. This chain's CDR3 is CASRPKLRIGDEQYF. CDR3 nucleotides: TGTGCCAGCAGGCCGAAGCTTAGAATAGGCGACGAGCAGTACTTC.

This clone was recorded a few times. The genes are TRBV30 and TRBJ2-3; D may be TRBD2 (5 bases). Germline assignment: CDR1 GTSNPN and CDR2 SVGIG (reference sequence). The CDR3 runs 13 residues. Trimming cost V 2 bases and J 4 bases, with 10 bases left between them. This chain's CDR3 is CAWSQRNSDTQYF. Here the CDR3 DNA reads TGTGCCTGGAGTCAGCGGAACTCAGATACGCAGTATTTT.

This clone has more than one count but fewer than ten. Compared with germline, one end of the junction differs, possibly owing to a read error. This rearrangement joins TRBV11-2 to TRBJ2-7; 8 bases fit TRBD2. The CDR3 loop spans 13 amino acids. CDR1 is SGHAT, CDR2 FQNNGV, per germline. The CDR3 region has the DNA TGTGCCAGCAGCTTAGGGTATGGGCGGGAGGCTTCATTC. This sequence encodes CASSLGYGREASF.

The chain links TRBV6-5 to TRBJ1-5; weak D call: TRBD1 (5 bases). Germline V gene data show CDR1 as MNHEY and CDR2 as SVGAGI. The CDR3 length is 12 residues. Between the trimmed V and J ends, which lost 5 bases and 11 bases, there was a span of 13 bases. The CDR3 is CASSPPGQAQHF. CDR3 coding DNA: TGTGCCAGCAGTCCTCCGGGGCAGGCCCAGCATTTT.

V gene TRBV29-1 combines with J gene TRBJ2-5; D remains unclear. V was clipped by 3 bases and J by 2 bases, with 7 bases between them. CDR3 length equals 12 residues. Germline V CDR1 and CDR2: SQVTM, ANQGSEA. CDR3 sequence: CSVEENQETQYF. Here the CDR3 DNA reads TGCAGCGTTGAGGAGAATCAAGAGACCCAGTACTTC.